This record looks at one T cell receptor (beta chain) sequence and its context. The CDR3 is made up of 16 amino acids. Deletions cut 3 bases from V and 7 bases from J, with 21 bases between. Per the germline V gene, CDR1 is SGHDN and CDR2 is FVKESK. The data were taken from a study of technical replicates of blood from a few donors. Produced via immunoSEQ multiplex PCR; TCRdb's table is partial and in-frame only. This sample has about 50,000 clones, with approximately 90% found just once. The V gene is TRBV14, the J gene TRBJ2-5; D not resolved. Sequencing used PBMCs. This receptor was taken from a human donor in good health. Some clones in this sample may be carry-over from other donors' samples. DNA of the CDR3: TGTGCCAGCAGCCATCGAGGTATTCTAAAGAATCCGACCCAGTACTTC. Residues: CASSHRGILKNPTQYF.